Below are 8 T cell receptor beta chains sequenced from a single sample in a study of cytomegalovirus exposure and HLA in healthy donors (dated by TCRdb to about 2017). Libraries were built with the immunoSEQ multiplex PCR assay. For the multiplex PCR, a mixture combining 60 forward primers for TCR Vbeta segments and 13 reverse primers for TCR Jbeta segments was used. TCRdb took over this immuneACCESS table, retaining in-frame rearrangements with V and J assigned. Such tables are incomplete; in checked studies, under half of the missing clones stem from an unresolved V gene, and the remainder is unexplained. Recorded for this sample are some 110,000 clones; 65% to 80% of them occurred a single time. Clones ranked in the top ten supply approximately 4.4% of the sample. Sequenced: PBMCs. These receptors originate from a man younger than 40 in good health and CMV-seropositive.

V usage is TRBV6-1 and J usage is TRBJ2-5; 8 bases line up with TRBD1. The V gene end was trimmed by 4 bases and the J gene end by 5 bases; junction bases not matched to a gene: 6. The length of the CDR3 is 14 residues. In germline, CDR1 is MNHNS, CDR2 SASEGT. In DNA form, the CDR3 reads TGTGCCAGCAGTGCTAACAGGGGGACGGAGACCCAGTACTTC. This sequence encodes CASSANRGTETQYF.

V gene TRBV9 combines with J gene TRBJ1-1; 7 bases agree with TRBD1. The germline V gene encodes CDR1 SGDLS and CDR2 YYNGEE. This CDR3 is 16 amino acids long. The V gene end was trimmed by 2 bases and the J gene end by 3 bases; junction bases not matched to a gene: 10. CDR3 protein: CASSVTGVSWDTEAFF. The CDR3 DNA reads TGTGCCAGCAGCGTTACAGGGGTGAGTTGGGACACTGAAGCTTTCTTT. The full variable domain, with the rest looked up from reference TRBV9 and TRBJ1-1, is DSGVTQTPKHLITATGQRVTLRCSPRSGDLSVYWYQQSLDQGLQFLIQYYNGEERAKGNILERFSAQQFPDLHSELNLSSLELGDSALYFCASSVTGVSWDTEAFFGQGTRLTVV.

V gene TRBV10-3 combines with J gene TRBJ1-5; D gene unclear. The CDR3 is 13 residues long. The germline V and J ends were trimmed by 7 bases and 5 bases, with 12 bases remaining between them. Germline CDR1 is ENHRY and CDR2 is SYGVKD. This chain's CDR3 is CAITESRDQPQHF. The CDR3, as DNA: TGTGCCATCACCGAGTCGAGAGATCAGCCCCAGCATTTT.

This rearrangement joins TRBV4-2 to TRBJ2-7, with 7 bases lining up with TRBD2. V trimming: 3 bases; J trimming: 0 bases; junction bases outside the gene matches: 8. This CDR3 region has 16 residues. Germline V gene data show CDR1 as LGHNA and CDR2 as YNFKEQ. CDR3 amino acids: CASSHPGGRSSYEQYF. The CDR3 DNA sequence: TGTGCCAGCAGCCATCCCGGGGGGAGAAGCTCCTACGAGCAGTACTTC.

The V and J genes are TRBV18 and TRBJ2-1; D is ambiguous. The germline V and J ends were trimmed by 3 bases and 0 bases, with 15 bases remaining between them. This CDR3 is 17 amino acids long. The germline V gene encodes CDR1 KGHSH and CDR2 LQKENI. The chain's CDR3 is CASSPLGGFNSYNEQFF. CDR3 DNA: TGTGCCAGCTCACCCCTAGGCGGATTCAACTCCTACAATGAGCAGTTCTTC.

This clone has a single count. This rearrangement joins TRBV11-2 to TRBJ1-5, with a weak D call TRBD1 (5 bases). This CDR3 spans 16 amino acids. The V gene's germline CDR1 is SGHAT and CDR2 FQNNGV. Trimming left V 0 bases short and J 7 bases short, with 16 bases between. The chain's CDR3 is CASSLDVGGGIQPQHF. The DNA of the CDR3 is TGTGCCAGCAGCTTAGATGTGGGGGGAGGTATACAGCCCCAGCATTTT. Looking up the rest from reference TRBV11-2 and TRBJ1-5 gives the full variable domain: EAGVAQSPRYKIIEKRQSVAFWCNPISGHATLYWYQQILGQGPKLLIQFQNNGVVDDSQLPKDRFSAERLKGVDSTLKIQPAKLEDSAVYLCASSLDVGGGIQPQHFGDGTRLSIL.

The chain is built from TRBV2 and TRBJ2-7; D is perhaps TRBD1 (5 bases). Trimming stripped 4 bases from V and 7 bases from J, with 17 bases between. The CDR3 is made up of 14 amino acids. CDR1 and CDR2 (germline): SNHLY, FYNNEI. DNA for the CDR3: TGTGCCAGCAGTGGAGTTAACAGGTCAGGGGAGCAGTACTTC. It translates to CASSGVNRSGEQYF.

This clone was detected a few times. The genes are TRBV6-5 and TRBJ2-3, with TRBD2 matching 10 bases. Looked up from germline, CDR1 is MNHEY and CDR2 is SVGAGI. The CDR3 covers 15 residues. Trimming cost V 6 bases and J 4 bases; bases outside gene matches: 7. As DNA, the CDR3 is TGTGCCAGCAGCCCTCAGCGGGGGGGCCCAGATACGCAGTATTTT. Its protein is CASSPQRGGPDTQYF.